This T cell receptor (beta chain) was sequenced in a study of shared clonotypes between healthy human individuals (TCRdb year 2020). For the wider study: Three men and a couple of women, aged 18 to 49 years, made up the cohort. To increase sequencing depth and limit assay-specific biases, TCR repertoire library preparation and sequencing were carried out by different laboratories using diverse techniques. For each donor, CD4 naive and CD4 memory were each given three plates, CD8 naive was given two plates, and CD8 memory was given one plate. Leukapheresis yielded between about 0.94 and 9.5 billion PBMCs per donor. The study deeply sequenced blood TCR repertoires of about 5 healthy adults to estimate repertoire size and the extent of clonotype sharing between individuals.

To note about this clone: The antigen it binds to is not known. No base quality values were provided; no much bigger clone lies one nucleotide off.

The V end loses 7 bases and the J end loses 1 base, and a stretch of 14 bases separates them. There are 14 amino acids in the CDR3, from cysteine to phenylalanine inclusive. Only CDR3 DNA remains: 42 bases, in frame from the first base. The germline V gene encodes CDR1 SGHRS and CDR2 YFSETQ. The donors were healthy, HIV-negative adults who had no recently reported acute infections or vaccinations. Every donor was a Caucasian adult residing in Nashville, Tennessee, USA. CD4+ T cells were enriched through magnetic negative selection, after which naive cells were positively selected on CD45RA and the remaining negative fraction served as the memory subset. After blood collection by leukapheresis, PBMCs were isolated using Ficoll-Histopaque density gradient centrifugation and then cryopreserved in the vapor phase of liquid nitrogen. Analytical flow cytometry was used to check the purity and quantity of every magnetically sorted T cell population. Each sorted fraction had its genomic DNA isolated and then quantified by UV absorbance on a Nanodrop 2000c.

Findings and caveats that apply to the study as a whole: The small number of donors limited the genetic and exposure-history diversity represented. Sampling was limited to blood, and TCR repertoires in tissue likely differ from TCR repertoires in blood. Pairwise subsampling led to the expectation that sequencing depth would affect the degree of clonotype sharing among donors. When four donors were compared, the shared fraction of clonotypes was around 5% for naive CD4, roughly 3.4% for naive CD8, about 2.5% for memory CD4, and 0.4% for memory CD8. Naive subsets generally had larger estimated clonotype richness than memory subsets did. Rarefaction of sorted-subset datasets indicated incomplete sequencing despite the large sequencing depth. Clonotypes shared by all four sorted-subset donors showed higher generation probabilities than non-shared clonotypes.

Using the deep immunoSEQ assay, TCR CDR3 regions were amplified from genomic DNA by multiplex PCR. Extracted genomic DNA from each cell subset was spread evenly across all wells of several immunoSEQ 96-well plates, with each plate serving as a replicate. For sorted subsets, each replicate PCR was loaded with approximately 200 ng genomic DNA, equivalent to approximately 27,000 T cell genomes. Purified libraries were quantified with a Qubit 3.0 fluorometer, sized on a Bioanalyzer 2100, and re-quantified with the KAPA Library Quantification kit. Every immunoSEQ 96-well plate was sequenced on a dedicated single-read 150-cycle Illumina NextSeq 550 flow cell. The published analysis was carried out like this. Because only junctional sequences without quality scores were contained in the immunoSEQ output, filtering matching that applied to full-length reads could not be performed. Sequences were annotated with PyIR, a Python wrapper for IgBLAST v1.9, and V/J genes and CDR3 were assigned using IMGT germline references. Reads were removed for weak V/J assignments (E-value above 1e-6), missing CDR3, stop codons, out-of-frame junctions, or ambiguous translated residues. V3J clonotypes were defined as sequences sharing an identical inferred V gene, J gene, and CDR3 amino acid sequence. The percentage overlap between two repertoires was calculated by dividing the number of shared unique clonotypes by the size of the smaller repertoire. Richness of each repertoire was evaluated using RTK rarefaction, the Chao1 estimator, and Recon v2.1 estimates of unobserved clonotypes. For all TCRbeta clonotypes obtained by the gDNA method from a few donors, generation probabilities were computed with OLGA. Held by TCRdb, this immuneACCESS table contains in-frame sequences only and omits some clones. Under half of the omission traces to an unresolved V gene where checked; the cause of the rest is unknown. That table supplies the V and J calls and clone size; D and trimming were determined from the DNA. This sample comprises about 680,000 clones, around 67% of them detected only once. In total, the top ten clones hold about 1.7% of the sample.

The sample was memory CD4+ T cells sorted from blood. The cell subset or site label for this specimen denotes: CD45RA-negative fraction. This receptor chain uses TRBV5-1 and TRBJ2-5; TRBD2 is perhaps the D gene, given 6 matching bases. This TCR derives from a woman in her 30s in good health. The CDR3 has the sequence CASGAGSGQETQYF. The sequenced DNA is TGCGCCAGCGGGGCGGGAAGCGGCCAAGAGACCCAGTACTTC.